The entry below describes one TCR beta chain. Clones were read by immunoSEQ multiplex PCR, and TCRdb kept only the in-frame ones, dropping some. The profile covers around 32,000 clones, with around 89% appearing a single time and roughly 10% taken by the ten largest. This entry is derived from a study of T cell changes during pregnancy in multiple sclerosis. This sample comprised CD8+ T cells from peripheral blood mononuclear cells, obtained in the third trimester of pregnancy. The receptor comes from a female donor with multiple sclerosis, enrolled in a pregnancy study.

CDR3 protein: CASSLYGPGESSYEQYF. DNA for the CDR3: TGTGCCAGCAGTTTATATGGGCCGGGGGAGAGCTCCTACGAGCAGTACTTC. The chain joins TRBV27 to TRBJ2-7; TRBD2 is a possible D gene (6 bases). CDR3 length equals 17 residues. Germline V lookup: CDR1 MNHEY, CDR2 SMNVEV (reference sequence). Trimming stripped 1 base from V and 0 bases from J, with 16 bases between.